This paragraph reports one T cell receptor (beta chain). Time point given: newly diagnosed GD, antithyroid drugs for less than 3 months. Extracted RNA from PBMCs served as the source of the TCR library. Patient provenance is recorded as an endocrinology department in Xi'an, China. The data originate from a study of regulatory T cells in long-lasting Graves disease. This CDR3 comprises 13 residues. From germline, CDR1 is SQVTM and CDR2 ANQGSEA. V lost 4 bases and J lost 4; bases outside the gene matches: 5. Construction of TCR beta libraries relied on iRepertoire HTBI primers and on Arm-PCR targeting CDR3 regions. TCRdb itself ran the multiplex PCR reads through MiXCR, one entry per CDR3 protein. This sample has hundreds of thousands of distinct CDR3 sequences, with 13% found just once. The sample was also linked to a second study, of T cells in Graves' hyperthyroidism and ophthalmopathy.

V is TRBV29-1 and J is TRBJ1-2, with 8 bases fitting TRBD1. The material was peripheral blood mononuclear cells (PBMCs), obtained at new diagnosis, from a patient treated with antithyroid drugs. This clonotype originated in a man in his thirties or forties with Graves disease. CDR3 coding DNA: TGCAGCGTTGGCGACAGGGGCTCCTATGGCTACACCTTC. This sequence encodes CSVGDRGSYGYTF.